The 25 T cell receptor beta chains in this list originate from one sample, sequenced in a study of blood T cell repertoires in COVID-19. Profiling relied on immunoSEQ multiplex PCR, and the TCRdb table lists in-frame clones only, not all of them. The repertoire holds approximately 220,000 clones, with 88% as singletons. The material sequenced was PBMCs or T cells enriched from blood (not recorded which). The receptors stem from a woman between 25 and 40 years old who had recovered from COVID-19.

This clone was picked up a small number of times. V and J are TRBV19 and TRBJ2-3; the match to TRBD2 covers 9 bases. V trimming: 3 bases; J trimming: 5 bases; junction bases outside the gene matches: 9. Germline V gene sequence: CDR1 LNHDA, CDR2 SQIVND (reference sequence). The CDR3 spans 16 residues. The CDR3 DNA sequence: TGTGCCAGTAGTATTCAATGGCGGGGGGGCGAAGATACGCAGTATTTT. It codes for CASSIQWRGGEDTQYF. The full variable domain, completed using reference TRBV19 and TRBJ2-3, is DGGITQSPKYLFRKEGQNVTLSCEQNLNHDAMYWYRQDPGQGLRLIYYSQIVNDFQKGDIAEGYSVSREKKESFPLTVTSAQKNPTAFYLCASSIQWRGGEDTQYFGPGTRLTVL.

V and J are TRBV4-3 and TRBJ2-3; D ambiguous. Germline V CDR1 and CDR2: LGHNA, YSLEER. CDR3 size: 14 residues. Trimming stripped 0 bases from V and 2 bases from J, with 6 bases between. The CDR3 bases are TGCGCCAGCAGCCAAGAGGGCAACACAGATACGCAGTATTTT. It specifies CASSQEGNTDTQYF.

The gene calls are TRBV19 and TRBJ1-1, with D possibly TRBD1 on 6 matching bases. Germline V gene data show CDR1 as LNHDA and CDR2 as SQIVND (reference sequence). This CDR3 contains 15 residues. V lost 8 bases to trimming and J lost 0 bases, with 16 bases between them. The CDR3 coding sequence is TGTGCCAGTTGTGTCTGGGACAACCTGAACACTGAAGCTTTCTTT. It translates to CASCVWDNLNTEAFF.

CDR3 nucleotide sequence: TGTGCCAGCAGTTTATCGATCTCGGGAGCTAACTATGGCTACACCTTC. Encoded protein: CASSLSISGANYGYTF. The chain combines TRBV27 with TRBJ1-2; the D is unclear. Looked up from germline, CDR1 is MNHEY and CDR2 is SMNVEV (reference sequence). V lost 0 bases, J lost 0 bases, and 11 bases lay in between. The CDR3 is 16 residues long.

J is TRBJ2-7 and V is TRBV19; 8 nucleotides match TRBD1. The CDR3 totals 13 residues. J gave up 2 bases and V 4 bases, and 1 base lay outside the gene matches. Looked up from germline, CDR1 is LNHDA and CDR2 is SQIVND (reference sequence). The CDR3 spells CASSRDRTYEQYF. The CDR3 DNA follows: TGTGCCAGTAGTAGGGACAGGACCTACGAGCAGTACTTC.

This chain uses TRBV27 with TRBJ1-1; the D gene is possibly TRBD1 (5 bases). CDR3 length: 14 amino acids. Trimming shortened V by 10 bases and J by 0 bases, and 15 bases separated the two germline ends. The germline CDR1 and CDR2 sequences are MNHEY and SMNVEV (reference sequence). As DNA, the CDR3 is TGTGCCATCATTAGGGGTTTTTTGAACACTGAAGCTTTCTTT. Translating it yields CAIIRGFLNTEAFF.

This clone was seen only once. The genes are TRBV6-2 or TRBV6-3 and TRBJ2-7, with 9 bases lining up with TRBD1. The CDR3 has 13 amino acids. Germline lookup yields CDR1 MNHEY and CDR2 SVGEGT. Losses at the gene ends were 5 bases for V and 5 bases for J; bases not matched to a gene: 4. CDR3 sequence: CASSGTGPDEQYF. The CDR3 DNA is TGTGCCAGCAGTGGGACAGGGCCTGACGAGCAGTACTTC.

The rearrangement links TRBV4-2 to TRBJ1-6; no clear D gene. The V end was cut by 1 base, the J end by 8 bases, with 6 bases between. CDR3 size: 13 residues. The germline gives CDR1 LGHNA, CDR2 YNFKEQ. The DNA of the CDR3 is TGTGCCAGCAGCCAAGTTATCGATTCACCCCTCCACTTT. Protein sequence: CASSQVIDSPLHF.

The count of this clone is one. The chain employs TRBV19 and TRBJ2-1, with TRBD1 matching over 8 bases. CDR1 LNHDA and CDR2 SQIVND come from the germline V gene (reference sequence). The V gene end was trimmed by 5 bases and the J gene end by 2 bases; junction bases not matched to a gene: 5. The CDR3 consists of 15 residues. This CDR3 reads CASSVDREPYNEQFF. CDR3 DNA: TGTGCCAGTAGTGTGGACAGGGAGCCCTACAATGAGCAGTTCTTC.

The chain employs TRBV4-2 and TRBJ1-1; TRBD1 aligns across 7 bases. Germline V gene data show CDR1 as LGHNA and CDR2 as YNFKEQ. The junction had 7 bases not matched to a gene; V was cut back by 6 bases and J by 0 bases. This CDR3 has 15 residues. The CDR3 DNA follows: TGTGCCAGCAGAAGAGAGACAGGGATGAACACTGAAGCTTTCTTT. Its protein is CASRRETGMNTEAFF.

This sequence joins TRBV5-1 and TRBJ2-1; 10 nucleotides align to TRBD2. The CDR3 is made up of 14 amino acids. J gave up 9 bases and V 4 bases, and 7 bases lay outside the gene matches. Germline assignment: CDR1 SGHRS and CDR2 YFSETQ. The CDR3 spells CASSPGLASSEQFF. The DNA for the CDR3 is TGCGCCAGCAGCCCGGGACTAGCGTCTAGTGAGCAGTTCTTC.

V is TRBV7-2 and J is TRBJ1-3; D uncertain. The V end lost 7 bases, the J end lost 0 bases, and 13 bases lay between the germline ends. Germline CDR1 reads SGHTA; CDR2 reads FQGNSA. CDR3 length equals 15 residues. DNA for the CDR3: TGTGCCAGCAAACCCTCGGGTGACTCTGGAAACACCATATATTTT. Its protein is CASKPSGDSGNTIYF.

The chain recombines TRBV25-1 with TRBJ1-5; a possible D gene is TRBD1 (5 bases). V shed 1 base and J shed 3 bases, with 10 bases lying between them. CDR3 length: 15 amino acids. Germline V gene data show CDR1 as MGHDK and CDR2 as SYGVNS. In DNA, the CDR3 is TGTGCCAGCAGTGAATTTGGGGCGAACAATCAGCCCCAGCATTTT. Translation gives CASSEFGANNQPQHF.

The chain links TRBV9 to TRBJ2-2, with 9 bases lining up with TRBD2. Trimming cost V 3 bases and J 7 bases; bases outside gene matches: 10. Germline assignment: CDR1 SGDLS and CDR2 YYNGEE. The CDR3 runs to 16 residues. The CDR3 reads CASSGIAGAFGGELFF. CDR3 sequence (DNA): TGTGCCAGCAGCGGGATAGCGGGGGCCTTCGGCGGGGAGCTGTTTTTT.

The J gene is TRBJ1-4, the V gene TRBV9, with D possibly matching TRBD1 (6 bases). Germline CDR1 SGDLS, CDR2 YYNGEE. This CDR3 spans 15 amino acids. V was cut by 0 bases and J by 5 bases, with 11 bases left in between. The CDR3 nucleotides read TGTGCCAGCAGCGTAGGCCCGGGGACAAATGAAAAACTGTTTTTT. Translated, it gives CASSVGPGTNEKLFF.

V is TRBV7-2 and J is TRBJ2-1; 11 positions match TRBD2. J was trimmed by 3 bases and V by 5 bases; bases with no gene match: 6. CDR3 length: 16 amino acids. The germline gives CDR1 SGHTA, CDR2 FQGNSA. CDR3 residues: CASSITSGGFYNEQFF. As DNA, the CDR3 is TGTGCCAGCAGCATAACTAGCGGGGGTTTCTACAATGAGCAGTTCTTC.

The V call is TRBV5-1, the J call TRBJ1-4; 8 bases line up with TRBD1. The CDR3 length is 15 residues. Germline CDR1 reads SGHRS; CDR2 reads YFSETQ. V shed 0 bases, J shed 7 bases, and the junction held 5 bases outside the gene matches. Here the CDR3 DNA reads TGCGCCAGCAGCTTGGCTGCAGGGGGCGGTGAAAAACTGTTTTTT. Translation gives CASSLAAGGGEKLFF.

V usage is TRBV4-2 and J usage is TRBJ2-3; possibly TRBD1 for D (6 bases). V lost 2 bases, J lost 2 bases, and 11 bases lay in between. There are 15 residues in the CDR3. Germline assignment: CDR1 LGHNA and CDR2 YNFKEQ. The CDR3 spells CASSQQQGSTDTQYF. For the CDR3, the DNA is TGTGCCAGCAGCCAACAGCAGGGGTCCACAGATACGCAGTATTTT.

CDR3 amino acids: CAGQPGQKKEKLFF. The CDR3 region has the DNA TGTGCCGGTCAACCGGGACAGAAGAAGGAAAAACTGTTTTTT. The chain couples TRBV21-1 to TRBJ1-4; the table's D call, TRBD1, has no DNA check behind it. TRBV21-1 has pseudogene status. The CDR3 loop spans 14 amino acids.

The chain links TRBV27 to TRBJ1-5; a weak D match, TRBD1 (5 bases). Trimming left V 5 bases short and J 4 bases short, with 9 bases between. Looked up from germline, CDR1 is MNHEY and CDR2 is SMNVEV (reference sequence). This CDR3 spans 13 amino acids. The CDR3 loop reads CASSRSGNQPQHF. The CDR3 DNA is TGTGCCAGCAGTAGATCAGGGAATCAGCCCCAGCATTTT.

The chain recombines TRBV5-1 with TRBJ2-3, with 8 bases lining up with TRBD1. This CDR3 is built from 15 residues. J lost 3 bases, V lost 4 bases, and 7 bases had no gene match. Germline values: CDR1 SGHRS, CDR2 YFSETQ. The CDR3 nucleotides are TGCGCCAGCAGCCTAAATCAGGGGGCAACAGATACGCAGTATTTT. This translates into CASSLNQGATDTQYF.

The chain has TRBV5-5 and TRBJ2-7; the match to TRBD1 covers 10 bases. CDR1 SGHKS and CDR2 YYEKEE come from the germline V gene (reference sequence). The CDR3 is 14 amino acids. V dropped 2 bases and J dropped 4; count of bases not matched to a gene: 3. The CDR3 region is CASSFGTGEYEQYF. CDR3 coding DNA: TGTGCCAGCAGCTTTGGGACAGGGGAATACGAGCAGTACTTC.

This chain uses TRBV9 with TRBJ1-2; D possibly corresponds to TRBD1 (5 bases). Germline CDR1 and CDR2: SGDLS and YYNGEE. The V and J ends lost 5 bases and 0 bases respectively, with 20 bases between them. This CDR3 contains 17 residues. CDR3 region: CASSTPSGREANYGYTF. The CDR3, as DNA: TGTGCCAGCAGTACCCCCTCCGGCAGGGAAGCTAACTATGGCTACACCTTC.

V gene TRBV7-9 combines with J gene TRBJ1-1; D unclear. The CDR3 totals 12 residues. The germline gives CDR1 SEHNR, CDR2 FQNEAQ (reference sequence). V lost 5 bases, J lost 6 bases, and 10 bases lay in between. DNA of the CDR3: TGTGCCAGCAGCCTAATAATCCCTGAAGCTTTCTTT. As protein: CASSLIIPEAFF.

V gene TRBV27 combines with J gene TRBJ1-2, with TRBD1 as a possible D gene (5 bases). V lost 6 bases and J 5 bases, leaving 16 bases between the germline ends. The CDR3 totals 14 residues. Germline CDR1 reads MNHEY; CDR2 reads SMNVEV (reference sequence). The CDR3 spells CASRPPQERYGYTF. CDR3 nucleotides: TGTGCCAGCAGGCCTCCACAGGAACGATATGGCTACACCTTC.